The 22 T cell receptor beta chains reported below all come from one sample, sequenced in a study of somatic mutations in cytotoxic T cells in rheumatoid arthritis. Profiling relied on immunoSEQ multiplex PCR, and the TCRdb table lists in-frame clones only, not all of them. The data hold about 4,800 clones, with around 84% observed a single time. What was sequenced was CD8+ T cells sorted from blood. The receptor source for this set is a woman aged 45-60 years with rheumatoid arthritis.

The CDR3 DNA reads TGTGCCAGCAGTAGCCGGTGGAGACTAGCGTCCTACGAGCAGTACTTC. It codes for CASSSRWRLASYEQYF. The chain carries TRBV27 and TRBJ2-7, with 8 bases identical to TRBD2. Germline lookup yields CDR1 MNHEY and CDR2 SMNVEV (reference sequence). V lost 5 bases and J lost 1; bases outside the gene matches: 10. CDR3 length equals 16 residues.

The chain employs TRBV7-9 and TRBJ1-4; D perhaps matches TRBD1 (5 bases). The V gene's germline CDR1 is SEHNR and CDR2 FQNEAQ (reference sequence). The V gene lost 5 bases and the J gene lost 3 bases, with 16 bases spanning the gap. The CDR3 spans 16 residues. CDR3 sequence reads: CASSPRDTAPNEKLFF. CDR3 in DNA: TGTGCCAGCAGCCCCAGGGATACTGCTCCTAATGAAAAACTGTTTTTT.

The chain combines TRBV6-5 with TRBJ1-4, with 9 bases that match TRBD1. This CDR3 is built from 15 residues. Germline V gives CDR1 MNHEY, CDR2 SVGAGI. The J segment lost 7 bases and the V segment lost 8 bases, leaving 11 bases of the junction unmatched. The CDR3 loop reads CASRLAGTGIEKLFF. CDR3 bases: TGTGCCAGCCGCCTGGCCGGGACAGGGATTGAAAAACTGTTTTTT.

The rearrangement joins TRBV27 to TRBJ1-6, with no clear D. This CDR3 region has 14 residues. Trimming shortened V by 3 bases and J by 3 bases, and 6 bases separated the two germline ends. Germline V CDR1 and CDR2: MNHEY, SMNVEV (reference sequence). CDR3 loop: CASSFDSYNSPLHF. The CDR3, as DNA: TGTGCCAGCAGTTTTGATAGCTATAATTCACCCCTCCACTTT.

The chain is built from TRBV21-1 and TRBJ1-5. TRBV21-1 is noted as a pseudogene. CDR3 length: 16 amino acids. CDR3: CASSNHRRRVGQPQHF. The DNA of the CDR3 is TGTGCCAGCAGCAATCACCGGAGGAGGGTTGGTCAGCCCCAGCATTTT.

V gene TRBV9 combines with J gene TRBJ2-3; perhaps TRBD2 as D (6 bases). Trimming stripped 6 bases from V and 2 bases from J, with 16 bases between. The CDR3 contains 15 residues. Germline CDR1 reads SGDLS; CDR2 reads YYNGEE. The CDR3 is CASNLDGGPTDTQYF. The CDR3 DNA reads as TGTGCCAGCAACTTAGACGGGGGACCCACAGATACGCAGTATTTT.

CDR3 loop: CASSLQGTEAFF. For the CDR3, the DNA is TGTGCCAGTAGTCTACAGGGGACTGAAGCTTTCTTT. This chain links TRBV19 with TRBJ1-1; 7 bases map to TRBD1. Germline V CDR1 and CDR2: LNHDA, SQIVND (reference sequence). Unmatched junction bases numbered 2, after V lost 5 bases and J lost 5 bases. The CDR3 is 12 residues long.

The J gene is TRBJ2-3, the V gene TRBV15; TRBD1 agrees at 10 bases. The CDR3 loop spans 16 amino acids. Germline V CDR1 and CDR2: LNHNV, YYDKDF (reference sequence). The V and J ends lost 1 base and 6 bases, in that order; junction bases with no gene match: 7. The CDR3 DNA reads TGTGCCACCAGCAGAGCCGGGACAGGGGACAAGGATACGCAGTATTTT. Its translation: CATSRAGTGDKDTQYF.

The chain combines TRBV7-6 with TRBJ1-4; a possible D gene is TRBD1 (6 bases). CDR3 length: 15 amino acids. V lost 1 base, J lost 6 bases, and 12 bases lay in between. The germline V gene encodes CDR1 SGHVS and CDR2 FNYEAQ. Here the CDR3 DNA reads TGTGCCAGCAGCTTAGAAGCACAGGGTTATGAAAAACTGTTTTTT. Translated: CASSLEAQGYEKLFF.

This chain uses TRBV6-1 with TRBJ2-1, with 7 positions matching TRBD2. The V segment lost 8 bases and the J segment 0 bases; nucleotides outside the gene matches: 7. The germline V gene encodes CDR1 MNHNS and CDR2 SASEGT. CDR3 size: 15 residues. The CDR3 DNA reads TGTGCCAGCGGGCTAACGGGGGGCTCCTACAATGAGCAGTTCTTC. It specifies CASGLTGGSYNEQFF.

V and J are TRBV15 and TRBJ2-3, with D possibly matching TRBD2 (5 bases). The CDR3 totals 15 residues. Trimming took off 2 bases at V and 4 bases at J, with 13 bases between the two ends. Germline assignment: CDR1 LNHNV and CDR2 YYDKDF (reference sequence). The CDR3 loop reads CATSRTPTSSDTQYF. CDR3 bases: TGTGCCACCAGCAGAACCCCTACTAGTTCAGATACGCAGTATTTT.

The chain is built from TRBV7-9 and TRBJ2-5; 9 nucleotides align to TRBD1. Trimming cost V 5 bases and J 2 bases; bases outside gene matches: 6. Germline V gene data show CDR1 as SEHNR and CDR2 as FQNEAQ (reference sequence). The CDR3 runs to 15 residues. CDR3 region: CASSETGTGQETQYF. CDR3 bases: TGTGCCAGCAGCGAAACCGGGACAGGGCAAGAGACCCAGTACTTC.

CDR3 coding DNA: TGTGCCAGCAGTGCGTCTGACAGGGCGGGCACTGAAGCTTTCTTT. Protein product: CASSASDRAGTEAFF. V usage is TRBV6-1 and J usage is TRBJ1-1; 7 nucleotides line up with TRBD1. This CDR3 spans 15 amino acids. V was pared by 4 bases and J by 4 bases, with 9 bases of the junction left unmatched. Germline lookup yields CDR1 MNHNS and CDR2 SASEGT.

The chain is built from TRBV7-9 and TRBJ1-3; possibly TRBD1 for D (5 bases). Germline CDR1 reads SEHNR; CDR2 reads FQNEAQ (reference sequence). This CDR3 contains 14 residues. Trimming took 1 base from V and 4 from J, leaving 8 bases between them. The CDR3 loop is CASSLVGAGNTIYF. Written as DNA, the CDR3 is TGTGCCAGCAGCTTAGTAGGGGCCGGAAACACCATATATTTT.

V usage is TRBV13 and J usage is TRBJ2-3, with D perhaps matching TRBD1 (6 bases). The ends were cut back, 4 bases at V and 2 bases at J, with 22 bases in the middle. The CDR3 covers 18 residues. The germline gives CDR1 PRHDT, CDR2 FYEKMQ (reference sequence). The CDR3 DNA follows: TGTGCCAGCAGCTCCCGCGGCCAGGGGTACCCCCCCACAGATACGCAGTATTTT. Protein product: CASSSRGQGYPPTDTQYF.

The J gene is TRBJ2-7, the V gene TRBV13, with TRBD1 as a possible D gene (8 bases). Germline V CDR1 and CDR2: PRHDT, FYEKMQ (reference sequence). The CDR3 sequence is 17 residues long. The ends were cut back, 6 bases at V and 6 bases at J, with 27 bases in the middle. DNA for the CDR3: TGTGCCAGCAGACGTGGACAGGGTACTTGGGGGGGGTTCGAGCAGTACTTC. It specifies CASRRGQGTWGGFEQYF. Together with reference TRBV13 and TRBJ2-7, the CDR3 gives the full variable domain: AAGVIQSPRHLIKEKRETATLKCYPIPRHDTVYWYQQGPGQDPQFLISFYEKMQSDKGSIPDRFSAQQFSDYHSELNMSSLELGDSALYFCASRRGQGTWGGFEQYFGPGTRLTVT.

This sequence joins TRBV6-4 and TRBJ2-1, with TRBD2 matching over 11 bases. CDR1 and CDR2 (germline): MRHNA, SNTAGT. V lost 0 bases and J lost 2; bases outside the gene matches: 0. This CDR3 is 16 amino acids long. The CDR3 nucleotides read TGTGCCAGCAGTGACTCGACTAGCGGGACCTACAATGAGCAGTTCTTC. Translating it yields CASSDSTSGTYNEQFF.

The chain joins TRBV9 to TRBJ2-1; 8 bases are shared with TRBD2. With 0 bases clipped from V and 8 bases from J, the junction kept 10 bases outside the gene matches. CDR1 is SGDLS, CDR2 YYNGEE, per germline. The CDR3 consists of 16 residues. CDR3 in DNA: TGTGCCAGCAGCGTAGTCAGCGGGGGACCTTCGGATGAGCAGTTCTTC. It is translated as CASSVVSGGPSDEQFF.

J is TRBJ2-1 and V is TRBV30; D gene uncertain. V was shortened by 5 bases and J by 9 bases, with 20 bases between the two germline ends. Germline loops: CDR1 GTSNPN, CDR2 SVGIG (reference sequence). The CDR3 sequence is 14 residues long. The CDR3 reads CAWLLEVGLGEQFF. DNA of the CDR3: TGTGCCTGGTTACTTGAGGTGGGTCTTGGTGAGCAGTTCTTC.

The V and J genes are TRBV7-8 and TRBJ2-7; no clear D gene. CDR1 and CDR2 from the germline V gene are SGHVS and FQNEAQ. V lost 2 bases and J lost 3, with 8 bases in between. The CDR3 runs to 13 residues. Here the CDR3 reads CASSLWSGYEQYF. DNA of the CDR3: TGTGCCAGCAGCTTATGGTCAGGCTACGAGCAGTACTTC.

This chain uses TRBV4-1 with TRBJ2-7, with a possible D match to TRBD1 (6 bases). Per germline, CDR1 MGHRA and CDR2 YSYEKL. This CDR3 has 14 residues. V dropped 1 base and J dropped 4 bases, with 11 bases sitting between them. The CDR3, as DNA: TGCGCCAGCAGCCAAGTCCCGGACAGTTACGAGCAGTACTTC. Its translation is CASSQVPDSYEQYF.

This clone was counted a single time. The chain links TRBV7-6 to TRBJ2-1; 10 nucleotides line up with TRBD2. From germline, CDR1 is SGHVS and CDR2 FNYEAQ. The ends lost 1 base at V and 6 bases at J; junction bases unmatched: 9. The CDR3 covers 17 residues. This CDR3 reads CASSLVPAGGLFNEQFF. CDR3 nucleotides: TGTGCCAGCAGCTTAGTCCCAGCGGGGGGGCTTTTCAATGAGCAGTTCTTC.